Included here is one TCR beta chain sequence, with context. Antigen specificity is unknown. V lost 6 bases and J lost 1, with 9 bases in between. CDR3 length equals 14 residues. Germline lookup yields CDR1 SGHNT and CDR2 YENEEA. The sample originates from a study of cytomegalovirus exposure and HLA in healthy donors. Study-wide results and limits: Reported findings show TCR beta sequences accurately forecast HLA-A and HLA-B alleles in most subjects. Testing in vitro showed a few CMV-associated chains specific for CMV antigens.

Both 60 Vbeta primers and 13 Jbeta primers went into the PCR. The method was immunoSEQ multiplex PCR; TCRdb's version includes in-frame clones alone and lacks a portion of them. The sample records approximately 190,000 clones, 75% to 85% being singletons. The sample consisted of PBMCs. The V gene is TRBV11-3, the J gene TRBJ2-2; perhaps TRBD1 as D (5 bases). This TCR came from a woman between 45 and 60 years old in good health and CMV-seropositive. CDR3 in amino acids: CASSSQENTGELFF. CDR3 sequence (DNA): TGTGCCAGCAGTTCACAGGAGAACACCGGGGAGCTGTTTTTT.